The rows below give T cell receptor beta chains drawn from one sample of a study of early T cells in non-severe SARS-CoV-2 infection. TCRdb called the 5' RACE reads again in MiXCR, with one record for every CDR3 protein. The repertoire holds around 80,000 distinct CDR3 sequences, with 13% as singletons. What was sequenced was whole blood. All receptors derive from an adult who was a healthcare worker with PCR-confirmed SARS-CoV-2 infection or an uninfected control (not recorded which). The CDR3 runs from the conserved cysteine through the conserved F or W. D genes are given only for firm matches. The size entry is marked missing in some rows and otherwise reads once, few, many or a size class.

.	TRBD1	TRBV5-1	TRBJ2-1	CASSRTRTGWNEQFF	TGCGCCAGCAGCCGCACCCGGACAGGATGGAATGAGCAGTTCTTC
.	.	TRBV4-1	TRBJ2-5	CASSLNPRGVQETQYF	TGCGCCAGCAGCCTTAACCCGAGGGGGGTTCAAGAGACCCAGTACTTC
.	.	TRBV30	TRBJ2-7	CAWRKDSSYEQYF	TGTGCCTGGAGAAAAGACAGCTCCTACGAGCAGTACTTC
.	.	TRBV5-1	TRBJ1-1	CASCPGVLNTEAFF	TGCGCCAGCTGCCCGGGGGTCTTGAACACTGAAGCTTTCTTT
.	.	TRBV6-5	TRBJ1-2	CASSYSSSLLYGYTF	TGTGCCAGCAGTTACTCGAGTAGTCTGCTCTATGGCTACACCTTC
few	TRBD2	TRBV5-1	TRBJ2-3	CASSLDGLGGTDTQYF	TGCGCCAGCAGCTTGGACGGACTAGGGGGCACAGATACGCAGTATTTT
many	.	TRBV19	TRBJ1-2	CASSMLPGARDYGYTF	TGTGCCAGTTCAATGCTTCCAGGGGCCCGGGACTATGGCTACACCTTC
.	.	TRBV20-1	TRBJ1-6	CSASRGAENSPLHF	TGCAGTGCTAGTAGGGGGGCGGAGAATTCACCCCTCCACTTT
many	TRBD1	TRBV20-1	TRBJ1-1	CSAYTGDRAEAFF	TGCAGTGCTTATACAGGGGATAGGGCTGAAGCTTTCTTT
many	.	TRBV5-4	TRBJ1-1	CASSLTRTGNTEAFF	TGTGCCAGCAGCTTGACTCGAACAGGGAACACTGAAGCTTTCTTT
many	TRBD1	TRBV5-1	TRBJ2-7	CASSLAEGTGAYEQYF	TGCGCCAGCAGCTTGGCCGAGGGGACAGGGGCCTACGAGCAGTACTTC
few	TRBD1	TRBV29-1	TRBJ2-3	CSVWTGATDTQYF	TGCAGCGTTTGGACAGGGGCAACAGATACGCAGTATTTT
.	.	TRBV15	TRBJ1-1	CATSPLGFEAFF	TGTGCCACCAGCCCTTTGGGTTTTGAAGCTTTCTTT
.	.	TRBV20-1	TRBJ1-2	CSASAGDFYGYTF	TGCAGTGCTAGTGCAGGGGACTTCTATGGCTACACCTTC
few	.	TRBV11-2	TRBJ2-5	CASSPGGSETQYF	TGTGCCAGCAGCCCGGGGGGCTCAGAGACCCAGTACTTC
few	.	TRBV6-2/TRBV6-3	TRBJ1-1	CASSYSARGEIEAFF	TGTGCCAGCAGTTACTCAGCGAGGGGAGAAATTGAAGCTTTCTTT
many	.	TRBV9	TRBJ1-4	CASSPPPGVEAEKLFF	TGTGCCAGCAGCCCACCCCCCGGGGTAGAAGCCGAAAAACTGTTTTTT
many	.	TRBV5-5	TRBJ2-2	CASSFLTVNTGELFF	TGTGCCAGCAGCTTCTTGACAGTAAACACCGGGGAGCTGTTTTTT
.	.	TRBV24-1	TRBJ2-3	CATSDPLDSADTQYF	TGTGCCACCAGTGACCCTTTGGACAGCGCAGATACGCAGTATTTT
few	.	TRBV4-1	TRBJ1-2	CASSQYEGTFYGYTF	TGCGCCAGCAGCCAATACGAAGGAACGTTCTATGGCTACACCTTC
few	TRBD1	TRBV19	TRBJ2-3	CASRLRDSSTDTQYF	TGTGCCAGTAGGCTCCGGGACAGTTCCACAGATACGCAGTATTTT
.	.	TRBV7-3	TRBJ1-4	CASSFPGSNEKLFF	TGTGCCAGCAGCTTTCCAGGGAGTAATGAAAAACTGTTTTTT
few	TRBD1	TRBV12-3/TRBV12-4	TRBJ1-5	CASSLADRATGPQHF	TGTGCCAGCAGTTTGGCGGACAGGGCGACGGGGCCCCAGCATTTT
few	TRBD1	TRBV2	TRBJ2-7	CANVLWTGGEQYF	TGTGCCAACGTATTATGGACAGGGGGCGAGCAGTACTTC
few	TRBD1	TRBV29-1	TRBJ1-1	CSVLTGGEAFF	TGCAGCGTTTTGACAGGGGGCGAAGCTTTCTTT
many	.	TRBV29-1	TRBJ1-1	CSVPRGYTEAFF	TGCAGCGTTCCCAGGGGTTACACTGAAGCTTTCTTT
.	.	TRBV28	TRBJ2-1	CASSLSRREQFF	TGTGCCAGCAGCCTTAGCCGTAGAGAGCAGTTCTTC
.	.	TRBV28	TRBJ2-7	CASSFQGNEQYF	TGTGCCAGCAGTTTCCAGGGCAACGAGCAGTACTTC
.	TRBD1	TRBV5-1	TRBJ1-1	CASRQGLNTEAFF	TGCGCCAGCCGACAGGGGCTAAACACTGAAGCTTTCTTT
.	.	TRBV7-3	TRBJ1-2	CASSLIVGTENYGYTF	TGTGCCAGCAGCTTAATCGTGGGGACGGAGAACTATGGCTACACCTTC
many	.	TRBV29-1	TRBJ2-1	CSVAQGGGEQFF	TGCAGCGTCGCCCAAGGGGGGGGGGAGCAGTTCTTC
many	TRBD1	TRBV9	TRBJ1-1	CASSAGQLNTEAFF	TGTGCCAGCAGCGCGGGACAGTTGAACACTGAAGCTTTCTTT
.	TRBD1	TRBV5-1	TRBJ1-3	CASSLTTGSSGNTIYF	TGCGCCAGCAGCTTAACGACAGGGAGCTCTGGAAACACCATATATTTT
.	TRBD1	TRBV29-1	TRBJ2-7	CSVGSTGGAYEQYF	TGCAGCGTTGGTTCGACAGGGGGGGCCTACGAGCAGTACTTC
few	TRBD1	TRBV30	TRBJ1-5	CAWSGTGGSQPQHF	TGTGCCTGGAGTGGGACAGGGGGCAGCCAGCCCCAGCATTTT
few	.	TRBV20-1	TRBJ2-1	CSARSGGQYNEQFF	TGCAGTGCTAGATCCGGGGGGCAATACAATGAGCAGTTCTTC
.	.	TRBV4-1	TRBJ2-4	CASSQKELAKNIQYF	TGCGCCAGCAGCCAGAAGGAACTAGCCAAAAACATTCAGTACTTC